The 21 T cell receptor delta chains presented below share a single source sample, sequenced in a study of γδ T cells in repeated Plasmodium falciparum infection (dated by TCRdb to the early 2020s). For bulk TCR repertoire analysis, Vgamma9/Vdelta2+ and Vdelta2-negative gammadelta T cell populations were isolated by flow sorting from peripheral blood mononuclear cells. The library was made by multiplex PCR. TCRdb names Illumina MiSeq as the instrument used. Via CATT, TCRdb reprocessed the public reads, and rows with identical DNA were then joined. The sample data list 50,000 or so delta-chain clones, and 1.6% of these were observed just once. Roughly 8.6% of the sample comes from the top ten. The specimen sequenced was gamma-delta T cells from blood. These receptors were obtained from a pool of human donors (malaria-infected and uninfected, not separated).

This clone was seen many times. A read error likely explains this, since a far larger clone differs by one base. The sample contains more than one DNA sequence encoding this CDR3. The V gene is TRDV1, the J gene TRDJ1; 8 nucleotides line up with TRDD3. Per germline, CDR1 TSWWSYY and CDR2 QGS. The CDR3 runs to 22 residues. CDR3 DNA: TGTGCCCTTGGGTTTTCCGGCTACACACCCCTGGGGGACCGAACCTACACCGATAAACTCATCTTT. This encodes CALGFSGYTPLGDRTYTDKLIF.

Only a few counts were recorded for this clone. The protein in TCRdb stems from a much larger clone and differs at residue 10 from this DNA's translation, likely a read error; here the protein is translated from the DNA. The V call is TRDV1, the J call TRDJ1; 7 bases are a match to TRDD3. TCRdb lists no J gene, so it was determined here by aligning the DNA to germline. Germline V lookup: CDR1 TSWWSYY, CDR2 QGS. The CDR3 runs to 20 residues. The trim removed 3 bases at V and 0 bases at J, leaving 19 bases unmatched. CDR3: CALGELLWGASLKYTDKLIF. The CDR3 DNA sequence: TGTGCTCTTGGGGAGTTACTCTGGGGGGCGAGTTTAAAGTACACCGATAAACTCATCTTT.

This clone was counted only a few times. TCRdb's protein for this DNA is that of a much larger clone and differs from the translation at residue 19, likely a read error; the protein shown is the DNA translation. V usage is TRDV1 and J usage is TRDJ1; 13 bases are a match to TRDD3. TCRdb offers no J gene call, so here the DNA was matched to germline to obtain one. With V trimmed by 3 bases and J by 2 bases, 27 bases remained unmatched. This CDR3 contains 24 residues. Per germline, CDR1 TSWWSYY and CDR2 QGS. The chain's CDR3 is CALGELGPFSACTGGYASTDKLIF. The CDR3 DNA is TGTGCTCTTGGGGAGCTCGGCCCCTTCTCTGCTTGTACTGGGGGATACGCGTCTACCGATAAACTCATCTTT.

A remark on this clone: The translation of this DNA and the TCRdb protein of a much larger clone differ at residue 9, probably owing to a read error; the protein shown here is translated from the DNA. The rearrangement joins TRDV2 to TRDJ1; the match to TRDD3 covers 7 bases. The J gene, not given by TCRdb, was assigned here from a germline match of the nucleotide sequence. The CDR3 runs 16 residues. Germline V gene sequence: CDR1 GEAIGNYY, CDR2 EKD. Trimming cost V 1 base and J 5 bases; bases outside gene matches: 12. The CDR3 nucleotides read TGTGCCTGTGACACGGTAGGACTGAGGGATACAGATAAACTCATCTTT. This codes for CACDTVGLRDTDKLIF.

Many counts were recorded for this clone. The rearrangement links TRDV2 to TRDJ1; 8 bases align to TRDD3. TCRdb records no J gene; here it was assigned by comparing the DNA to germline. With 3 bases clipped from V and 0 bases from J, the junction kept 29 bases outside the gene matches. Germline V gene sequence: CDR1 GEAIGNYY, CDR2 EKD. The length of the CDR3 is 23 residues. This CDR3 reads CACDLVVATSYGGSQKYTDKLIF. Written as DNA, the CDR3 is TGTGCCTGTGACCTAGTAGTGGCTACCTCCTATGGGGGATCCCAGAAGTACACCGATAAACTCATCTTT.

This clone was picked up a small number of times. One base separates it from a far larger clone, so it is likely a read error. The sample has other DNA sequences that encode this CDR3 too. The chain has TRDV1 and TRDJ3, with a tentative D call TRDD3 (6 bases). Here the J gene came from matching the DNA to germline, since TCRdb omits it. Germline V gene data show CDR1 as TSWWSYY and CDR2 as QGS. The CDR3 consists of 28 residues. Trimming shortened V by 3 bases and J by 0 bases, and 42 bases separated the two germline ends. CDR3 region: CALGELVGPLQSYWDRPKSSWDTRQMFF. The CDR3, as DNA: TGTGCTCTTGGGGAGCTAGTGGGACCTCTACAATCGTACTGGGATAGGCCGAAGAGCTCCTGGGACACCCGACAGATGTTTTTC.

In its sample, this clone was seen a few times. TCRdb has a much larger clone's protein, which differs at residue 14 from the translation of this DNA, likely because of a read error; what is shown is the protein translated from the DNA. The chain is built from TRDV1 and TRDJ1, with 9 bases fitting TRDD3. CDR3 length: 18 amino acids. Germline assignment: CDR1 TSWWSYY and CDR2 QGS. The junction had 17 bases not matched to a gene; V was cut back by 0 bases and J by 9 bases. DNA for the CDR3: TGTGCTCTTGGGGAACTATCCGGGGGGATACTCCCAGTGATCGAACTCATCTTT. Translation gives CALGELSGGILPVIELIF.

The sample holds many counts of this clone. The sample carries other DNA sequences with the same CDR3. V usage is TRDV2 and J usage is TRDJ3, with D hard to call. TCRdb records no J gene; here it was assigned by comparing the DNA to germline. V gave up 4 bases and J gave up 0 bases, with 18 bases separating them. This CDR3 region has 19 residues. Per the germline V gene, CDR1 is GEAIGNYY and CDR2 is EKD. The CDR3, as DNA: TGTGCCTGTGATTCAACCTCTGCGTCTACCTCCTGGGACACCCGACAGATGTTTTTC. This gives the protein CACDSTSASTSWDTRQMFF.

No V gene call was produced; the J gene was TRDJ1. CDR3 length: 13 residues. The CDR3 sequence: CACDVRRVEELIF. CDR3 sequence (DNA): TGTGCATGTGACGTAAGAAGGGTAGAAGAACTCATCTTT.

This clone was observed a few times. Translating this DNA gives a protein that differs at residue 3 from the TCRdb one, which belongs to a much larger clone; a read error is likely, and the protein shown is this translation. The V call is TRDV1, the J call TRDJ1; 9 bases match TRDD3. The germline CDR1 and CDR2 sequences are TSWWSYY and QGS. The CDR3 covers 14 residues. CDR3 loop: CAPGEHLGDSVLIF. In DNA, the CDR3 is TGTGCTCCTGGGGAACACCTGGGGGATTCGGTGCTCATCTTT.

This clone was recorded many times. The chain carries TRDV1 and TRDJ1, with 10 bases identical to TRDD3. There are 19 residues in the CDR3. Germline CDR1 is TSWWSYY and CDR2 is QGS. Trimming took 1 base from V and 4 from J; bases not matched to a gene: 15. CDR3 coding DNA: TGTGCTCTTGGGGAACCTACTCCCTTCCAACTGGGGGATTTCGATAAACTCATCTTT. It specifies CALGEPTPFQLGDFDKLIF.

This clone was counted at least ten times. Given a far larger clone just one base away, this is likely a sequencing read error. This specimen includes other DNA sequences encoding the same CDR3. The chain has TRDV3 and TRDJ1; D is ambiguous. CDR1 and CDR2 (germline): TVYSNPD, GDNSRS (reference sequence). The CDR3 spans 13 residues. CDR3 residues: CAFSGLSANKLIF. In DNA form, the CDR3 reads TGTGCCTTTTCCGGCCTTTCCGCGAATAAGCTCATCTTT.

As regards this clone: This DNA's translation and the protein TCRdb lists, from a much larger clone, do not match at residue 6, likely due to a read error; the protein shown is translated from the DNA. The chain joins TRDV1 to TRDJ1; TRDD3 matches 9 bases. In germline, CDR1 is TSWWSYY, CDR2 QGS. The junction had 24 bases not matched to a gene; V was cut back by 3 bases and J by 4 bases. The CDR3 length is 21 residues. This chain's CDR3 is CALGEVTLRPARWGISDKLIF. The CDR3 nucleotides read TGTGCTCTTGGGGAGGTAACCCTTCGCCCTGCTAGGTGGGGGATAAGCGATAAACTCATCTTT.

This clone has only a few counts. TCRdb has a much larger clone's protein, which differs at residue 14 from the translation of this DNA, likely because of a read error; what is shown is the protein translated from the DNA. The chain recombines TRDV1 with TRDJ1, with TRDD2 identical over 7 bases. TCRdb does not report a J gene; here it was assigned by matching the DNA to germline references. The CDR3 is 21 amino acids. V lost 4 bases, J lost 1 base, and 24 bases stayed unmatched. Germline CDR1 is TSWWSYY and CDR2 is QGS. The CDR3 DNA follows: TGTGCTCTTGGGGCCCCCTTCCTGACCGGGTCTGAGAGACATTGCACCGATAAACTCATCTTT. Translated: CALGAPFLTGSERHCTDKLIF.

As regards this clone: The protein in TCRdb stems from a much larger clone and differs at residue 3 from this DNA's translation, likely a read error; here the protein is translated from the DNA. V and J are TRDV2 and TRDJ1; TRDD3 matches 8 bases. TCRdb is silent on the J gene; assignment here came from matching the DNA to germline. The germline V gene encodes CDR1 GEAIGNYY and CDR2 EKD. This CDR3 has 19 residues. The CDR3 bases are TGTGCCCGTGACACAGTACTGGGGGCCTCACCCTCGTACACCGATAAACTCATCTTT. This translates into CARDTVLGASPSYTDKLIF.

This clone was detected ten times or more. The chain couples TRDV2 to TRDJ1, with D perhaps TRDD3 (5 bases). The V gene lost 3 bases and the J gene lost 0 bases, with 19 bases spanning the gap. The CDR3 is 17 amino acids. CDR1 and CDR2 from the germline V gene are GEAIGNYY and EKD. The CDR3: CACDPVAGVLYTDKLIF. The CDR3 coding sequence is TGTGCCTGTGACCCGGTGGCGGGGGTCCTGTACACCGATAAACTCATCTTT.

On this clone itself: The likely explanation is a read error, given a far larger clone one base away. Other DNA sequences in the same sample also yield this CDR3. This chain uses TRDV1 with TRDJ1, with D possibly being TRDD3 (5 bases). TCRdb lists no J gene, so it was determined here by aligning the DNA to germline. CDR3 size: 18 residues. The germline V gene encodes CDR1 TSWWSYY and CDR2 QGS. The CDR3 DNA reads as TGTGCCCTTGGGGAAACGGGAACGGTCGTACAAAACACCGATAAACTCATCTTT. Its protein is CALGETGTVVQNTDKLIF.

This clone was observed a few times. A much larger clone sits a single nucleotide away, making a read error possible. The V call is TRDV2, the J call TRDJ1; TRDD3 is a possible D gene (6 bases). TCRdb leaves out the J gene; it was filled in here by matching the DNA to germline. The CDR3 has 17 residues. Germline V lookup: CDR1 GEAIGNYY, CDR2 EKD. The V end lost 3 bases, the J end lost 2 bases, and 21 bases lay between the germline ends. Here the CDR3 reads CACDSIGGVRETDKLIF. CDR3 bases: TGTGCCTGTGACTCTATTGGGGGGGTACGTGAAACCGATAAACTCATCTTT.

There are a few counts of this clone. TCRdb records a much larger clone's protein for this DNA, with a difference at residue 15 that likely arises from a read error; the protein given is the translation of the DNA. With the J gene uncalled, the V gene is TRDV1; the D call of TRDD3 is as the table states it, not checked on the DNA. This CDR3 comprises 17 residues. CDR1 is TSWWSYY and CDR2 is QGS in the germline V gene. CDR3 DNA sequence: TGTGCTCTATGCTGCCCCCATACTGGGGGATCCAACCATAAACCCATCTTT. It codes for CALCCPHTGGSNHKPIF.

This clone ranks as medium-sized. The sample has other DNA sequences that encode this CDR3 too. This CDR3 reads CACDAMGDSYTDKLIF. CDR3 DNA sequence: TGTGCCTGTGACGCAATGGGGGATTCTTACACCGATAAACTCATCTTT. V and J are TRDV2 and TRDJ1; 8 bases are shared with TRDD3. Germline CDR1 is GEAIGNYY and CDR2 is EKD. The CDR3 totals 16 residues. The V and J ends lost 3 bases and 0 bases, in that order; junction bases with no gene match: 8.

This clone is categorized as medium-sized. This sample includes further DNA sequences coding for the same CDR3. The chain combines TRDV1 with TRDJ1; 8 bases align to TRDD3. Trimming removed 5 bases from V and 2 bases from J; junction bases left unmatched: 25. The CDR3 totals 21 residues. Germline CDR1 TSWWSYY, CDR2 QGS. The CDR3 nucleotides read TGTGCTCTTGGGCCCCAGAGGGCGTCCTTTGGGATACGGGGAAGGACCGATAAACTCATCTTT. Residues: CALGPQRASFGIRGRTDKLIF.